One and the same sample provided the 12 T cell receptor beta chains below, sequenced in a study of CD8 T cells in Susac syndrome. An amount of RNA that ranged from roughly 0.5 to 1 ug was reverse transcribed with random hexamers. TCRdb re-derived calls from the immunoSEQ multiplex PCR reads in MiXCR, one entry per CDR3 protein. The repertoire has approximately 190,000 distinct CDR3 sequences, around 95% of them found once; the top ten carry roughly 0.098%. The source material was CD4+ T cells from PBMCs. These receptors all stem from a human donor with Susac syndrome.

The CDR3 protein is CAWSSTDTQYF. Here the CDR3 DNA reads TGTGCCTGGTCTAGCACAGATACGCAGTATTTT. The chain is built from TRBV30 and TRBJ2-3; D gene ambiguous. Between the trimmed V and J ends, which lost 5 bases and 0 bases, there was a span of 3 bases. The germline V gene encodes CDR1 GTSNPN and CDR2 SVGIG (reference sequence). The CDR3 covers 11 residues.

DNA for the CDR3: TGCAGCGTCATTACAGGGTCAGATACGCAGTATTTT. Protein sequence: CSVITGSDTQYF. V is TRBV29-1 and J is TRBJ2-3; TRBD1 might be the D (6 bases). The CDR3 totals 12 residues. Trimming removed 6 bases at V and 4 bases at J, with 11 bases between. The germline V gene encodes CDR1 SQVTM and CDR2 ANQGSEA.

The CDR3 DNA reads as TGTGCCAGCAGTCCCAGACTAGCCCTCACCTCAGATACGCAGTATTTT. Amino acid sequence: CASSPRLALTSDTQYF. The chain joins TRBV3-1 to TRBJ2-3, with TRBD2 matching 7 bases. Germline CDR1 LGHDT, CDR2 YNNKEL (reference sequence). The trim removed 6 bases at V and 4 bases at J, leaving 13 bases unmatched. The CDR3 has 16 amino acids.

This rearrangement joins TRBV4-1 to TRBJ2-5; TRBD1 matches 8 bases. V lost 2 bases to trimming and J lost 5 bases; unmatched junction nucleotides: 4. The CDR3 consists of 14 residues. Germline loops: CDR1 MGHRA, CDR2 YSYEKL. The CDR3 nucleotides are TGCGCCAGCAGCCAACAGGGGGCGTCGGAGACCCAGTACTTC. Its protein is CASSQQGASETQYF.

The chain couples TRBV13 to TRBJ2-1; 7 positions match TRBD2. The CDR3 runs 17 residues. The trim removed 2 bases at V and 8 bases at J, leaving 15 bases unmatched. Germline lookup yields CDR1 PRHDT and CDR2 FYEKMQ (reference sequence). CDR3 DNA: TGTGCCAGCAGCTTAAAATTGGGAGCGGGGAGAATTGATGAGCAGTTCTTC. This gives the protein CASSLKLGAGRIDEQFF.

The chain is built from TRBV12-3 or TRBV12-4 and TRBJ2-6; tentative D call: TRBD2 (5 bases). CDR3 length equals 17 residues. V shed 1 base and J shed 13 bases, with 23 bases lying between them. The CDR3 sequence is CASSLVVGENLSRVLTF. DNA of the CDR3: TGTGCCAGCAGTTTAGTAGTGGGAGAGAATCTCTCAAGAGTCCTGACTTTC.

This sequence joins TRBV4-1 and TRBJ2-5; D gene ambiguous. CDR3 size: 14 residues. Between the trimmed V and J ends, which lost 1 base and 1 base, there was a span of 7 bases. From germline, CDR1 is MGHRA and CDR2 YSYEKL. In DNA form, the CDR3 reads TGCGCCAGCAGCCAAGGGCCCGTCCAAGAGACCCAGTACTTC. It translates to CASSQGPVQETQYF.

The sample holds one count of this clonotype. The DNA of the CDR3 is TGCAGTGCTAGAGATGTAAACAGGGGAATCCGTGGCTACACCTTC. Residues: CSARDVNRGIRGYTF. V usage is TRBV20-1 and J usage is TRBJ1-2, with 7 bases fitting TRBD1. V lost 0 bases, J lost 7 bases, and 11 bases stayed unmatched. This CDR3 comprises 15 residues. Germline V lookup: CDR1 DFQATT, CDR2 SNEGSKA (reference sequence).

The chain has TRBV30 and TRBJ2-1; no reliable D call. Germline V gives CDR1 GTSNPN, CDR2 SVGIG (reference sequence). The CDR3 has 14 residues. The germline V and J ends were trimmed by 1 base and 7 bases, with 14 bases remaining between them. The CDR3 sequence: CAWSGVGSQNEQFF. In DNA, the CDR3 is TGTGCCTGGAGTGGGGTGGGATCTCAGAATGAGCAGTTCTTC. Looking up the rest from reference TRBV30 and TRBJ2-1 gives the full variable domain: SQTIHQWPATLVQPVGSPLSLECTVEGTSNPNLYWYRQAAGRGLQLLFYSVGIGQISSEVPQNLSASRPQDRQFILSSKKLLLSDSGFYLCAWSGVGSQNEQFFGPGTRLTVL.

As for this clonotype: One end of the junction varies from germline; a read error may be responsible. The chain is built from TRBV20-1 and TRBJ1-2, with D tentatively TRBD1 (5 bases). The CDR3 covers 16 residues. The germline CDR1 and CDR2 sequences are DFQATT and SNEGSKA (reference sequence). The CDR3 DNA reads TGCAGCGCTAGTCCCCTCTCGGGGCAGGGTATCGATGGCTACACCTTC. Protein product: CSASPLSGQGIDGYTF.

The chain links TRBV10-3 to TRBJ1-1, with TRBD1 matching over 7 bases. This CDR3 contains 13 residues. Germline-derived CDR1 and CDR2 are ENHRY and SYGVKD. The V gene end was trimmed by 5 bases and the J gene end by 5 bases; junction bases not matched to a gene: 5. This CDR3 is CAISSGGRTEAFF. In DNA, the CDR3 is TGTGCCATCAGTTCAGGGGGGAGGACTGAAGCTTTCTTT.

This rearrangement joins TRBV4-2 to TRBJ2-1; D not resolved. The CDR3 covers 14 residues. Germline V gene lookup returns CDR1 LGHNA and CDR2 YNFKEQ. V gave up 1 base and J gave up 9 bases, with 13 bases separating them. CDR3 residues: CASSQGEESSEQFF. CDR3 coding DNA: TGTGCCAGCAGCCAAGGGGAAGAGAGTAGTGAGCAGTTCTTC.